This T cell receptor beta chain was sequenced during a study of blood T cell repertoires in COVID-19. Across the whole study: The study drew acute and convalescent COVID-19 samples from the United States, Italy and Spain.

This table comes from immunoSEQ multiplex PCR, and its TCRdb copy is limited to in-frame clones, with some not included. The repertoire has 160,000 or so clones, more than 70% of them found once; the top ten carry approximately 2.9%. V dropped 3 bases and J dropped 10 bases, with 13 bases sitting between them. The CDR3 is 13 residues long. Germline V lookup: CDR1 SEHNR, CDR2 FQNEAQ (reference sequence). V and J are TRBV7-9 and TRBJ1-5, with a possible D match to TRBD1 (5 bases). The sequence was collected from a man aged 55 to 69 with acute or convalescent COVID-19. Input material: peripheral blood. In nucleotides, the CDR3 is TGTGCCAGCAGCTTTGACCCGGGGGGACCCCAGCATTTT. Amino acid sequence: CASSFDPGGPQHF. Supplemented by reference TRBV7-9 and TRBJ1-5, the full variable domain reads DTGVSQNPRHKITKRGQNVTFRCDPISEHNRLYWYRQTLGQGPEFLTYFQNEAQLEKSRLLSDRFSAERPKGSFSTLEIQRTEQGDSAMYLCASSFDPGGPQHFGDGTRLSIL.